The source of this T cell receptor beta chain is a study of prognosis after radiotherapy for stage I lung cancer. The germline V gene encodes CDR1 KGHSH and CDR2 LQKENI. The CDR3 spans 16 residues. This clonotype was recorded a few times. One end of the junction varies from germline; a read error may be responsible. Two-round multiplex PCR amplified TCR beta CDR3 from genomic DNA. The authors ran first-round PCR with primers specific to each TRBV and TRBJ gene. A single record per CDR3 protein comes from TCRdb applying MiXCR to the multiplex PCR reads. The data hold about 25,000 distinct CDR3 sequences, with 30% to 45% observed a single time.

This sequence originates from a donor aged 50 or older with non-small cell lung cancer. This chain joins TRBV18 and TRBJ2-1; D is unclear. Sequencing used PBMCs, obtained before or after stereotactic body radiation therapy (not recorded which). The CDR3 is CASSPFGHSSYNEQLF. The CDR3 bases are TGTGCCAGCTCACCATTCGGCCATAGCTCCTACAATGAGCAGCTCTTC.